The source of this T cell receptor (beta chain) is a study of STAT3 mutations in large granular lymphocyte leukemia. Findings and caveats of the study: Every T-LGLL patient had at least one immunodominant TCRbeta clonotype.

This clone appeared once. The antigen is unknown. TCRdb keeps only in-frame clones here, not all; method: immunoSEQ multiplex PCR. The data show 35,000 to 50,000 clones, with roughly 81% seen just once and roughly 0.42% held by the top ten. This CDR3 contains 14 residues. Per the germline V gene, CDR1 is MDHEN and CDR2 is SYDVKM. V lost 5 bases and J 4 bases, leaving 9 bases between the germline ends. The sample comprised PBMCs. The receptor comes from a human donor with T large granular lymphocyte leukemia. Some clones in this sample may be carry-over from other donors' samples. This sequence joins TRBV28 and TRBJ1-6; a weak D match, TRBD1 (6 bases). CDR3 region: CASSVTGYNSPLHF. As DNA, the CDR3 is TGTGCCAGCAGTGTGACAGGTTATAATTCACCCCTCCACTTT.